This is a list of T cell receptor beta chains from one sample in a study of STAT5B mutations in CD4+ large granular lymphocyte leukemia. Sequencing was performed with immunoSEQ multiplex PCR; in TCRdb, only in-frame clones are kept and a portion is missing. This repertoire shows some 35,000 clones, roughly 82% found once; its top ten account for approximately 2.4%. Sample: CD4+ T cells from blood buffy coats. Every receptor here comes from a human donor in good health. Each CDR3 is given with its conserved first and last residue. Each record gives: D gene, clone size, J gene, V gene, CDR3 DNA, CDR3 protein. The D gene is left open where the match is weak. The size of a clone is reported for some rows only, either as once, few or many, or as a class for expanded clones.

>TRBD1|once|TRBJ2-7|TRBV29-1
TGCAGCGTGGCGATCGGGACAGACTCCTCGTACGAGCAGTACTTC
CSVAIGTDSSYEQYF
>NA|NA|TRBJ2-7|TRBV4-2
TGTGCCAGCAGCCAAGCTGGGGCCGATACCTACGAGCAGTACTTC
CASSQAGADTYEQYF
>NA|few|TRBJ1-1|TRBV29-1
TGCAGCGTTGCGGCAGACCTTTCCATGAACACTGAAGCTTTCTTT
CSVAADLSMNTEAFF
>TRBD2|NA|TRBJ2-3|TRBV18
TGTGCCAGCTCATTCAGGGAGGGCGCAGATACGCAGTATTTT
CASSFREGADTQYF
>TRBD1|NA|TRBJ2-3|TRBV18
TGTGCCAGCTCACTCCGCACTCGGACAGGGGGCACAGATACGCAGTATTTT
CASSLRTRTGGTDTQYF
>NA|NA|TRBJ1-4|TRBV11-2
TGTGCCAGCAGCTTACGTGAAAAACTGTTTTTT
CASSLREKLFF
>NA|NA|TRBJ2-7|TRBV11-2
TGTGCCAGCAGCCAGGCGCCCTACGAGCAGTACTTC
CASSQAPYEQYF
>NA|once|TRBJ2-5|TRBV18
TGTGCCAGCTCACCCTCCCAGGCGGAGACCCAGTACTTC
CASSPSQAETQYF
>TRBD1|NA|TRBJ2-1|TRBV6-5
TGTGCCAGCAGTTACTCAAACAGGGGGCCGTATAATGAGCAGTTCTTC
CASSYSNRGPYNEQFF
>TRBD2|NA|TRBJ2-5|TRBV28
TGTGCCAGCAGTTTGCAGACTAGCGGTCAAGAGACCCAGTACTTC
CASSLQTSGQETQYF
>NA|NA|TRBJ1-1|TRBV29-1
TGCAGCGGGATCTTAGACTGGAACACTGAAGCTTTCTTT
CSGILDWNTEAFF
>NA|few|TRBJ1-5|TRBV9
TGTGCCAGCAGCGTGGGGATGAATCAGCCCCAGCATTTT
CASSVGMNQPQHF
>NA|NA|TRBJ2-2|TRBV7-3
TGTGCCAGCAGCTTGGGGGATGACGGAAGGAGCGGAGCGAACACCGGGGAGCTGTTTTTT
CASSLGDDGRSGANTGELFF
>TRBD2|once|TRBJ2-5|TRBV19
TGTGCCAGTACTGGGCGGGAGGGGGAGAGGGAGACCCAGTACTTC
CASTGREGERETQYF
>NA|NA|TRBJ2-2|TRBV2
TGTGCCAGCCGCGCCCTAGGCACCGGGGAGCTGTTTTTT
CASRALGTGELFF
>TRBD1|NA|TRBJ1-1|TRBV19
TGTGCCAGTAGTCAAAGGGACAGGGGGTTTTTCGGCACTGAAGCTTTCTTT
CASSQRDRGFFGTEAFF
>TRBD1|NA|TRBJ2-3|TRBV11-2
TGTGCCAGCAGCCCCGGGACAGGGAGGGGAAACACAGATACGCAGTATTTT
CASSPGTGRGNTDTQYF
>NA|NA|TRBJ2-3|TRBV7-2
TGTGCCAGCAGCTTAATAACAGATACGCAGTATTTT
CASSLITDTQYF
>NA|NA|TRBJ2-1|TRBV19
TGTGCCAGTAGTCGCCCGGGGGACCCCTCCAATGAGCAGTTCTTC
CASSRPGDPSNEQFF
>NA|NA|TRBJ2-3|TRBV7-9
TGTGCCAGCAGCTTAGTATTTCCAGATACGCAGTATTTT
CASSLVFPDTQYF
>TRBD1|NA|TRBJ1-1|TRBV19
TGTGCCAGTAGTACGCCCAGGGGGCTCGGGGGGAACACTGAAGCTTTCTTT
CASSTPRGLGGNTEAFF
>NA|once|TRBJ1-1|TRBV19
TGTGCCAGTAGATTAGGGGTTATGAACACTGAAGCTTTCTTT
CASRLGVMNTEAFF
>NA|once|TRBJ2-5|TRBV18
TGTGCCAGCTCACCACCGTCCCAAGAGACCCAGTACTTC
CASSPPSQETQYF
>TRBD2|NA|TRBJ2-3|TRBV6-1
TGTGCCAGCAGTGGAGTGACTAGCGGGAGCACAGATACGCAGTATTTT
CASSGVTSGSTDTQYF
>NA|NA|TRBJ1-6|TRBV21-1
TGTGCCAGCAGCAAAGGCGGCCGTAGGGTTGGGACAGTGGTTCCTAGCTCCTATAATTCACCCCTCCACTTT
CASSKGGRRVGTVVPSSYNSPLHF
>TRBD1|NA|TRBJ1-1|TRBV29-1
TGCAGCGTTCTCGGACAGGGGACTTTCTTT
CSVLGQGTFF
>NA|NA|TRBJ2-7|TRBV11-2
TGTGCCAGCAGCTCAACCGGGATTGGAGCCTACGAGCAGTACTTC
CASSSTGIGAYEQYF